This T cell receptor beta chain came from a study of CD8 T cells in ankylosing spondylitis. There are many counts of this clonotype. What it binds is unknown. Study observations and caveats: Existing reports had already noted some motif variants in reactive arthritis synovial fluid and blood. Those disease-linked clones were CD8+; they were also relatively rare in peripheral blood. There was reportedly significant enrichment of clones that were disease-linked in matched ankylosing spondylitis synovial fluid.

Molecular-barcoded quantitative 5'-RACE produced these TCR beta libraries. One entry per CDR3 protein, called by TCRdb with MiXCR from the 5' RACE reads. Of 50,000 to 70,000 distinct CDR3 sequences listed, under 7.5% are singletons. The CDR3 is 14 amino acids. Per the germline V gene, CDR1 is DFQATT and CDR2 is SNEGSKA (reference sequence). V was pared by 6 bases and J by 1 base, with 6 bases of the junction left unmatched. The chain uses TRBV20-1 and TRBJ2-1; the match to TRBD2 covers 7 bases. The sample comprised synovial fluid, either unsorted or a sorted T cell fraction (not recorded which). The receptor comes from a male donor with ankylosing spondylitis. The CDR3 DNA reads TGCAGTGCGGAAGCTAGCGGATCCTACAATGAGCAGTTCTTC. This gives the protein CSAEASGSYNEQFF.